Each of the 25 T cell receptor beta chains below was sequenced from the same sample in a study of Ad26.COV2.S vaccination and SARS-CoV-2 variants. The method was immunoSEQ multiplex PCR; TCRdb's version includes in-frame clones alone and lacks a portion of them. The sample yields 300,000 to 350,000 clones, about 90% seen once. Treatment meaning: around 19 received Ad26.COV2.S at low or high dose, single or two shots; about five received placebo; per-sample allocation not given. Vaccine and placebo recipients were sampled on day 63 after the first injection. The specimen was peripheral blood, collected in a trial of Ad26.COV2.S vaccine versus placebo. The receptors here all came from a person between 18 and 59 years old who received the Ad26.COV2.S COVID-19 vaccine or a placebo.

The chain recombines TRBV19 with TRBJ2-3; either TRBD1 or TRBD2 may supply D (5 bases each). The CDR3 length is 12 residues. Germline V gene sequence: CDR1 LNHDA, CDR2 SQIVND (reference sequence). Trimming removed 4 bases at V and 3 bases at J, with 5 bases between. The CDR3: CASSRGTDTQYF. The DNA for the CDR3 is TGTGCCAGTAGTAGGGGGACAGATACGCAGTATTTT.

The chain recombines TRBV9 with TRBJ1-1; D call uncertain. Per the germline V gene, CDR1 is SGDLS and CDR2 is YYNGEE. Deletions cut 3 bases from V and 1 base from J, with 13 bases between. The CDR3 spans 15 residues. In DNA, the CDR3 is TGTGCCAGCAGCGAGAGTTTGGACGGGAACACTGAAGCTTTCTTT. Translation gives CASSESLDGNTEAFF.

J is TRBJ2-3 and V is TRBV13, with D possibly matching TRBD2 (6 bases). Trimming cost V 1 base and J 6 bases, with 14 bases left between them. CDR1 is PRHDT and CDR2 is FYEKMQ in the germline V gene (reference sequence). This CDR3 has 15 amino acids. The CDR3 DNA reads TGTGCCAGCAGCTTAGACACCCGGGAGTTCGATACGCAGTATTTT. This encodes CASSLDTREFDTQYF.

The chain couples TRBV19 to TRBJ1-1; D call uncertain. Per the germline V gene, CDR1 is LNHDA and CDR2 is SQIVND (reference sequence). The CDR3 extends over 15 amino acids. Deletions cut 5 bases from V and 3 bases from J, with 16 bases between. CDR3 DNA: TGTGCCAGTAGTTCCAACAACCTGGGGTACACTGAAGCTTTCTTT. Translating it yields CASSSNNLGYTEAFF.

This chain uses TRBV6-5 with TRBJ1-4, with a weak D call TRBD1 (6 bases). This CDR3 comprises 15 residues. Trimming cost V 4 bases and J 0 bases, with 9 bases left between them. From germline, CDR1 is MNHEY and CDR2 SVGAGI. The CDR3 DNA sequence: TGTGCCAGCAGTTCCGAGGGGGCAACTAATGAAAAACTGTTTTTT. Translating it yields CASSSEGATNEKLFF.

This chain links TRBV18 with TRBJ2-2; 11 bases are a match to TRBD1. Unmatched junction bases numbered 8, after V lost 4 bases and J lost 7 bases. This CDR3 has 16 residues. CDR1 is KGHSH and CDR2 is LQKENI in the germline V gene. The CDR3 DNA is TGTGCCAGCTCACTCGGACAGGGGGCTTATGGCGGGGAGCTGTTTTTT. This gives the protein CASSLGQGAYGGELFF. Filled out from reference TRBV18 and TRBJ2-2, the complete variable domain reads NAGVMQNPRHLVRRRGQEARLRCSPMKGHSHVYWYRQLPEEGLKFMVYLQKENIIDESGMPKERFSAEFPKEGPSILRIQQVVRGDSAAYFCASSLGQGAYGGELFFGEGSRLTVL.

V gene TRBV27 combines with J gene TRBJ1-1, with D perhaps TRBD1 (6 bases). Germline V gives CDR1 MNHEY, CDR2 SMNVEV (reference sequence). CDR3 length: 16 residues. V dropped 4 bases and J dropped 7 bases, with 22 bases sitting between them. CDR3 protein: CASSSPTAGAEFEAFF. The CDR3 DNA reads TGTGCCAGCAGTTCCCCAACAGCAGGGGCGGAATTTGAAGCTTTCTTT.

The chain recombines TRBV5-8 with TRBJ1-5, with 9 bases that match TRBD1. Looked up from germline, CDR1 is SGHTS and CDR2 is YDEGEE. With V trimmed by 4 bases and J by 7 bases, 18 bases remained unmatched. The length of the CDR3 is 18 residues. The CDR3 nucleotides are TGTGCCAGCAGCCCAACGGCCAGGACAGGGGCGGAAGGGCAGCCCCAGCATTTT. Translating it yields CASSPTARTGAEGQPQHF.

This clone was counted a single time. This chain connects TRBV7-6 to TRBJ1-4; D is undetermined. There are 11 residues in the CDR3. The germline V gene has CDR1 SGHVS and CDR2 FNYEAQ. V was trimmed by 5 bases and J by 8 bases, leaving 6 bases between them. The CDR3 DNA reads as TGTGCCAGCAGCCGCGGGGAAAAACTGTTTTTT. It translates to CASSRGEKLFF.

The rearrangement links TRBV5-1 to TRBJ1-4; D remains ambiguous. CDR3 length equals 11 residues. Germline V gene sequence: CDR1 SGHRS, CDR2 YFSETQ. Trimming stripped 4 bases from V and 6 bases from J, with 4 bases between. The CDR3 reads CASSNYEKLFF. CDR3 nucleotide sequence: TGCGCCAGCAGCAACTATGAAAAACTGTTTTTT.

V is TRBV6-5 and J is TRBJ1-2; D is perhaps TRBD1 (5 bases). V lost 6 bases to trimming and J lost 5 bases, with 7 bases between them. CDR3 length: 11 amino acids. Per germline, CDR1 MNHEY and CDR2 SVGAGI. The CDR3 nucleotides read TGTGCCAGCAGCGACAGATATGGCTACACCTTC. Its protein product is CASSDRYGYTF.

The V gene is TRBV19, the J gene TRBJ1-1; D is unclear. Germline CDR1 and CDR2: LNHDA and SQIVND (reference sequence). The CDR3 runs to 15 residues. V was clipped by 3 bases and J by 1 base, with 12 bases between them. The CDR3 protein is CASSIRGSGNTEAFF. The DNA of the CDR3 is TGTGCCAGTAGTATTCGGGGAAGCGGGAACACTGAAGCTTTCTTT.

This chain joins TRBV4-1 and TRBJ2-1; 7 nucleotides agree with TRBD1. The CDR3 sequence is 17 residues long. Trimming cost V 4 bases and J 0 bases; bases outside gene matches: 9. Looked up from germline, CDR1 is MGHRA and CDR2 is YSYEKL. The CDR3 nucleotides read TGCGCCAGCAGCCTCGAGGGGGCGCTTAGCTCCTACAATGAGCAGTTCTTC. It translates to CASSLEGALSSYNEQFF.

This rearrangement joins TRBV6-5 to TRBJ1-2; 7 nucleotides match TRBD1. The germline V gene has CDR1 MNHEY and CDR2 SVGAGI. V shed 9 bases, J shed 0 bases, and the junction held 7 bases outside the gene matches. The CDR3 extends over 14 amino acids. The CDR3 DNA sequence: TGTGCCAGAGGGACAGCCGAAGCTAACTATGGCTACACCTTC. Protein sequence: CARGTAEANYGYTF.

The V and J genes are TRBV7-9 and TRBJ2-3, with D perhaps assigned TRBD1 or TRBD2 (6 bases each). This CDR3 spans 16 amino acids. V was cut by 7 bases and J by 5 bases, with 22 bases left in between. Germline CDR1 and CDR2: SEHNR and FQNEAQ (reference sequence). CDR3 nucleotides: TGTGCCAGCACCTCCTCCCCCCCCGGGGGCAGAGATACGCAGTATTTT. Residues: CASTSSPPGGRDTQYF.

The chain employs TRBV6-5 and TRBJ2-7; 10 nucleotides agree with TRBD2. Trimming took 10 bases from V and 7 from J; bases not matched to a gene: 16. The CDR3 runs 15 residues. The germline CDR1 and CDR2 sequences are MNHEY and SVGAGI. The CDR3 here is CATSPERGGRGEQYF. The DNA for the CDR3 is TGTGCCACCTCCCCCGAGCGGGGGGGCCGAGGAGAGCAGTACTTC.

The rearrangement joins TRBV15 to TRBJ2-5, with a tentative D call TRBD2 (5 bases). Per the germline V gene, CDR1 is LNHNV and CDR2 is YYDKDF (reference sequence). V shed 3 bases and J shed 1 base, with 12 bases lying between them. The CDR3 is 15 amino acids. CDR3 DNA: TGTGCCACCAGCAGCCCCCGGGGTAGCCAAGAGACCCAGTACTTC. Amino acid sequence: CATSSPRGSQETQYF.

V gene TRBV7-2 combines with J gene TRBJ2-7; 11 bases are shared with TRBD1. CDR3 size: 15 residues. J was trimmed by 4 bases and V by 7 bases; bases with no gene match: 9. Germline CDR1 and CDR2: SGHTA and FQGNSA. The CDR3 is CASTLGTGGRYEQYF. The DNA of the CDR3 is TGTGCCAGCACTCTCGGGACAGGGGGTCGATACGAGCAGTACTTC.

This rearrangement joins TRBV12-3 or TRBV12-4 to TRBJ1-1; D not resolved. CDR3 size: 12 residues. V was trimmed by 8 bases and J by 11 bases, leaving 18 bases between them. CDR3 sequence reads: CASRLVPLEAFF. In DNA form, the CDR3 reads TGTGCCAGCCGTCTCGTACCTTTGGAGGCTTTCTTT.

The chain links TRBV7-8 to TRBJ2-3; no clear D gene. The CDR3 is 17 residues long. The ends were cut back, 1 base at V and 6 bases at J, with 20 bases in the middle. CDR1 SGHVS and CDR2 FQNEAQ come from the germline V gene. The CDR3 coding sequence is TGTGCCAGCAGCTTAGTGGGTGCAACACCACCCGGGGATACGCAGTATTTT. Translated, it gives CASSLVGATPPGDTQYF.

This chain uses TRBV19 with TRBJ1-1, with D hard to call. This CDR3 is built from 15 residues. V lost 6 bases to trimming and J lost 1 base, with 15 bases between them. Germline V lookup: CDR1 LNHDA, CDR2 SQIVND (reference sequence). This CDR3 reads CASSRPERSNTEAFF. The CDR3 DNA sequence: TGTGCCAGTAGCCGACCCGAGAGATCGAACACTGAAGCTTTCTTT.

The V gene is TRBV6-4, the J gene TRBJ2-1; D perhaps matches TRBD2 (6 bases). The CDR3 consists of 13 residues. Trimming cost V 2 bases and J 6 bases, with 8 bases left between them. Per the germline V gene, CDR1 is MRHNA and CDR2 is SNTAGT. CDR3: CASSDLSGNEQFF. The CDR3, as DNA: TGTGCCAGCAGTGACCTTAGCGGCAATGAGCAGTTCTTC.

This chain connects TRBV18 to TRBJ2-3, with D possibly being TRBD2 (5 bases). With 8 bases removed from V and 2 bases from J, the gap between germline ends came to 17 bases. In germline, CDR1 is KGHSH, CDR2 LQKENI. This CDR3 contains 15 residues. The DNA for the CDR3 is TGTGCCAGCATCGGGTTCGGACTCACCACAGATACGCAGTATTTT. It translates to CASIGFGLTTDTQYF. The full variable domain, completed using reference TRBV18 and TRBJ2-3, is NAGVMQNPRHLVRRRGQEARLRCSPMKGHSHVYWYRQLPEEGLKFMVYLQKENIIDESGMPKERFSAEFPKEGPSILRIQQVVRGDSAAYFCASIGFGLTTDTQYFGPGTRLTVL.

The CDR3 DNA reads as TGTGCCAGCAGCTTAGATCTAATCCGGCTGGTCGAAGGATATGGCTACACCTTC. Its protein product is CASSLDLIRLVEGYGYTF. V is TRBV11-2 and J is TRBJ1-2; D gene uncertain. CDR1 and CDR2 (germline): SGHAT, FQNNGV. Trimming cost V 0 bases and J 5 bases, with 22 bases left between them. The CDR3 has 18 residues.

The CDR3 DNA reads TGTGCCAGCAGTGCCGCCGACGGGTATAGCAATCAGCCCCAGCATTTT. This gives the protein CASSAADGYSNQPQHF. V usage is TRBV6-1 and J usage is TRBJ1-5; D ambiguous. Trimming left V 4 bases short and J 0 bases short, with 13 bases between. The CDR3 runs 16 residues. Germline V gene data show CDR1 as MNHNS and CDR2 as SASEGT.